This TCR beta chain derives from a study of T cell repertoires in cytomegalovirus infection. Study-level information: Public TCR beta signatures provided an indication of both CMV infection and a matching HLA type.

The J segment lost 0 bases and the V segment lost 8 bases, leaving 5 bases of the junction unmatched. The germline CDR1 and CDR2 sequences are SQVTM and ANQGSEA. This CDR3 contains 13 residues. TCRdb redid the calling of the reads with MiXCR, one entry per CDR3 protein. The data hold about 680,000 distinct CDR3 sequences, with 20% to 30% observed a single time. The study, taken as a whole, reports: Cumulative public TCR beta family frequency identified CMV carriers with the relevant HLA. What dominated the ex vivo response were HLA-C-restricted CMV-specific TCR beta clonotypes.

The sample holds a few counts of this clonotype. What it binds is not known. This chain connects TRBV29-1 to TRBJ1-1, with 8 bases lining up with TRBD1. Sequenced input: CD8+ T cells from PBMCs. The sequence was obtained from a human donor in good health (CMV status not recorded). Some clones in this sample may be carry-over from other donors' samples. CDR3 nucleotides: TGCAGCCTAGGGACAGGAATGAACACTGAAGCTTTCTTT. This encodes CSLGTGMNTEAFF.